These 14 T cell receptor beta chains originate from one sample sequenced in a study of control samples from healthy donors and cancer patients. Clones were read by immunoSEQ multiplex PCR, and TCRdb kept only the in-frame ones, dropping some. This sample has some 110,000 clones; roughly nine tenths occur once, and the top ten carry 1.1%. The sequencing input was PBMCs. Receptor source: a woman aged 45-65 years with colorectal cancer.

V is TRBV28 and J is TRBJ1-5; a possible D gene is TRBD1 (5 bases). The V and J ends lost 10 bases and 9 bases respectively, with 10 bases between them. The CDR3 covers 10 residues. Per germline, CDR1 MDHEN and CDR2 SYDVKM. CDR3 sequence reads: CATGRGPQHF. CDR3 in DNA: TGTGCCACGGGACGGGGGCCCCAGCATTTT.

This chain uses TRBV27 with TRBJ1-6; tentatively, D is TRBD1 (6 bases). With 2 bases removed from V and 4 bases from J, the gap between germline ends came to 12 bases. The CDR3 covers 16 residues. CDR1 is MNHEY and CDR2 is SMNVEV in the germline V gene (reference sequence). The CDR3 is CASSLRPGAYNSPLHF. CDR3 nucleotide sequence: TGTGCCAGCAGTTTACGGCCAGGGGCTTATAATTCACCCCTCCACTTT.

V and J are TRBV28 and TRBJ2-3, with D perhaps matching TRBD1 (7 bases). Trimming removed 3 bases from V and 5 bases from J, with 15 bases in between. From germline, CDR1 is MDHEN and CDR2 SYDVKM. The CDR3 runs to 15 residues. The CDR3 reads CASSFFQGGEDTQYF. CDR3 coding DNA: TGTGCCAGCAGTTTCTTTCAGGGGGGTGAAGATACGCAGTATTTT.

The gene calls are TRBV7-6 and TRBJ1-4, with 9 bases that match TRBD1. The V gene's germline CDR1 is SGHVS and CDR2 FNYEAQ. Trimming removed 1 base from V and 8 bases from J; junction bases left unmatched: 5. The CDR3 is 15 residues long. This CDR3 reads CASSLVQGAFEKLFF. The CDR3 DNA reads TGTGCCAGCAGCTTAGTACAGGGGGCCTTCGAAAAACTGTTTTTT.

The gene calls are TRBV5-1 and TRBJ2-5; D remains unclear. V was clipped by 4 bases and J by 4 bases, with 14 bases between them. The germline V gene encodes CDR1 SGHRS and CDR2 YFSETQ. This CDR3 is 14 amino acids long. CDR3 bases: TGCGCCAGCAGCCTGGAAGGGCCTCCAGAGACCCAGTACTTC. Protein sequence: CASSLEGPPETQYF. Looking up the rest from reference TRBV5-1 and TRBJ2-5 gives the full variable domain: KAGVTQTPRYLIKTRGQQVTLSCSPISGHRSVSWYQQTPGQGLQFLFEYFSETQRNKGNFPGRFSGRQFSNSRSEMNVSTLELGDSALYLCASSLEGPPETQYFGPGTRLLVL.

The rearrangement links TRBV19 to TRBJ2-1; 9 bases align to TRBD2. V shed 3 bases and J 4 bases; nucleotides not matched to a gene: 4. This CDR3 has 15 amino acids. Looked up from germline, CDR1 is LNHDA and CDR2 is SQIVND (reference sequence). The CDR3 coding sequence is TGTGCCAGTAGTATTTCGCTAGCGGGATACAATGAGCAGTTCTTC. It translates to CASSISLAGYNEQFF.

The genes are TRBV19 and TRBJ2-1; TRBD2 is a possible D gene (7 bases). The CDR3 runs 15 residues. V was trimmed by 4 bases and J by 9 bases, leaving 19 bases between them. Germline lookup yields CDR1 LNHDA and CDR2 SQIVND (reference sequence). The CDR3 DNA follows: TGTGCCAGTAGTAGGGGGGGGAATCGGGACACTGAGCAGTTCTTC. Protein product: CASSRGGNRDTEQFF.

The V gene is TRBV7-9, the J gene TRBJ1-3; D call uncertain. The CDR3 spans 16 residues. Germline assignment: CDR1 SEHNR and CDR2 FQNEAQ (reference sequence). Trimming left V 2 bases short and J 2 bases short, with 13 bases between. CDR3 sequence: CASSLRALATGNTIYF. CDR3 nucleotides: TGTGCCAGCAGCTTAAGAGCCTTAGCCACTGGAAACACCATATATTTT.

This chain uses TRBV7-8 with TRBJ2-2, with TRBD1 matching over 7 bases. Germline V CDR1 and CDR2: SGHVS, FQNEAQ. CDR3 length: 15 residues. The V and J ends lost 8 bases and 2 bases, in that order; junction bases with no gene match: 8. The CDR3 loop is CASEIGTANTGELFF. CDR3 in DNA: TGTGCCAGCGAAATCGGGACAGCCAACACCGGGGAGCTGTTTTTT. The full variable domain, with the rest looked up from reference TRBV7-8 and TRBJ2-2, is GAGVSQSPRYKVAKRGQDVALRCDPISGHVSLFWYQQALGQGPEFLTYFQNEAQLDKSGLPSDRFFAERPEGSVSTLKIQRTQQEDSAVYLCASEIGTANTGELFFGEGSRLTVL.

This clone occurred a few times. The chain recombines TRBV3-1 (or the pseudogene TRBV3-2) with TRBJ2-5; 7 bases match TRBD2. V shed 2 bases, J shed 2 bases, and the junction held 11 bases outside the gene matches. The CDR3 covers 17 residues. Germline V gene data show CDR1 as LGHDT and CDR2 as YNNKEL (reference sequence). The DNA for the CDR3 is TGTGCCAGCAGCCAACCCGGCCAGCGGGGTAATCAAGAGACCCAGTACTTC. Translating gives CASSQPGQRGNQETQYF.

The chain has TRBV19 and TRBJ2-3, with 10 bases that match TRBD1. Germline trimming cut 5 bases from V and 1 base from J; bases unmatched to any gene: 9. The germline V gene encodes CDR1 LNHDA and CDR2 SQIVND (reference sequence). The CDR3 contains 17 residues. The DNA for the CDR3 is TGTGCCAGTAGTGAAAGACAGGGGGCGCGGGGCACAGATACGCAGTATTTT. Translating it yields CASSERQGARGTDTQYF.

The gene calls are TRBV19 and TRBJ1-2; 7 positions match TRBD1. V shed 1 base and J 1 base; nucleotides not matched to a gene: 9. The CDR3 covers 17 residues. Germline V gene lookup returns CDR1 LNHDA and CDR2 SQIVND (reference sequence). CDR3 DNA: TGTGCCAGTAGTATAGTCGAGGGGACAGAGAGTAACTATGGCTACACCTTC. Protein sequence: CASSIVEGTESNYGYTF.

V usage is TRBV2 and J usage is TRBJ1-1; D is perhaps TRBD1 (6 bases). The V end was cut by 6 bases, the J end by 1 base, with 21 bases between. The CDR3 has 17 residues. Germline CDR1 is SNHLY and CDR2 is FYNNEI. The CDR3 sequence is CASSQTRTRGANTEAFF. The CDR3 bases are TGTGCCAGCAGCCAAACACGAACACGGGGGGCGAACACTGAAGCTTTCTTT.

J is TRBJ1-2 and V is TRBV7-9; the D gene is possibly TRBD1 (5 bases). This CDR3 has 14 residues. The V and J ends lost 3 bases and 2 bases respectively, with 10 bases between them. CDR1 and CDR2 (germline): SEHNR, FQNEAQ (reference sequence). The CDR3: CASSFLAGNYGYTF. The CDR3, as DNA: TGTGCCAGCAGCTTCTTAGCAGGGAACTATGGCTACACCTTC.